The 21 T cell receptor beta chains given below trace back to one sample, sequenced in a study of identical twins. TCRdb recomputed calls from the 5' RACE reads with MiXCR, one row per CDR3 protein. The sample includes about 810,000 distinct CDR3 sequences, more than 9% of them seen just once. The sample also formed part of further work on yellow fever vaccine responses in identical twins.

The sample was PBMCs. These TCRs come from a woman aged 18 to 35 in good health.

CDR3 bases: TGTGCCAGTAGTGGGAGGGGTGAGCAGTTCTTC. This codes for CASSGRGEQFF. The chain recombines TRBV19 with TRBJ2-1; 7 bases fit TRBD2. The CDR3 has 11 residues. In germline, CDR1 is LNHDA, CDR2 SQIVND (reference sequence). The ends lost 5 bases at V and 9 bases at J; junction bases unmatched: 1.

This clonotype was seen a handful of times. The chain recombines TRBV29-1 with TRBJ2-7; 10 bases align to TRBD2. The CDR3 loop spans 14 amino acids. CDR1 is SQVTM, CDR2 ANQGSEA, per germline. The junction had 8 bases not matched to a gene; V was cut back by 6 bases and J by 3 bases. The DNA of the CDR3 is TGCAGCGTCAAGTTGGCTAGCGGGAGCTACGAGCAGTACTTC. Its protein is CSVKLASGSYEQYF.

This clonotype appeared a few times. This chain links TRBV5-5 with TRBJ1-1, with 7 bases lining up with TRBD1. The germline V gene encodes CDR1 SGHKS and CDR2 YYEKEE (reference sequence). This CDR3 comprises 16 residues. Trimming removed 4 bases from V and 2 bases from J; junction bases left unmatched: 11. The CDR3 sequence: CASSVVGTAINTEAFF. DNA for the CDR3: TGTGCCAGCAGCGTCGTAGGGACAGCAATTAACACTGAAGCTTTCTTT.

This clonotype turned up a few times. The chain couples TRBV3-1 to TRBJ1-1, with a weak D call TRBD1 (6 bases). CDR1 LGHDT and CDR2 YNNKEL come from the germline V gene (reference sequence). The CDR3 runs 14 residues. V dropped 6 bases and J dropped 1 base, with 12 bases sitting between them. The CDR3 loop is CASSKRGENTEAFF. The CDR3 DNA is TGTGCCAGCAGTAAAAGGGGGGAGAACACTGAAGCTTTCTTT. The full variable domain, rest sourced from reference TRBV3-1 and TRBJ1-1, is DTAVSQTPKYLVTQMGNDKSIKCEQNLGHDTMYWYKQDSKKFLKIMFSYNNKELIINETVPNRFSPKSPDKAHLNLHINSLELGDSAVYFCASSKRGENTEAFFGQGTRLTVV.

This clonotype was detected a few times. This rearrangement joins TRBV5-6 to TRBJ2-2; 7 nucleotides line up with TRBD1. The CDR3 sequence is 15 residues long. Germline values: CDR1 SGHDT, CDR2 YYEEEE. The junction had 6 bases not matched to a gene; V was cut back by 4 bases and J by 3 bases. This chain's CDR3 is CASSRQGLDTGELFF. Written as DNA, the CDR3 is TGTGCCAGCAGCCGACAGGGTTTGGACACCGGGGAGCTGTTTTTT.

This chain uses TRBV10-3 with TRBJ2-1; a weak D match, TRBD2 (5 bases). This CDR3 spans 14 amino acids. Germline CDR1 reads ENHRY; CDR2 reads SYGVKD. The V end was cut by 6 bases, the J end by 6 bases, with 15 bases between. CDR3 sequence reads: CAISGVLIPNEQFF. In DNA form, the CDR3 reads TGTGCCATCAGCGGGGTCCTAATCCCCAATGAGCAGTTCTTC.

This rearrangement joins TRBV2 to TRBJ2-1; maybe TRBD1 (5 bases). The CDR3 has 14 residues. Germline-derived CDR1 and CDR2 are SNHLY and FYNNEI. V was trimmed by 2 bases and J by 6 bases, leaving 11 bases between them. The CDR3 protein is CASSESLRGNEQFF. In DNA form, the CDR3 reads TGTGCCAGCAGTGAATCCCTAAGGGGCAATGAGCAGTTCTTC.

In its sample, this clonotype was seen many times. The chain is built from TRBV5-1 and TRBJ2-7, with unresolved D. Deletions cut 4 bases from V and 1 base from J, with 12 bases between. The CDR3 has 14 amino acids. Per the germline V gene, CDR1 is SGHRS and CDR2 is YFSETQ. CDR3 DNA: TGCGCCAGCAGCCCGTCGGGTATTTCCTACGAGCAGTACTTC. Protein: CASSPSGISYEQYF.

The CDR3 nucleotides are TGCGCCAGCACCGACGCAGGTGTACTATCTGGGGCCAACGTCCTGACTTTC. Amino acids: CASTDAGVLSGANVLTF. V and J are TRBV4-1 and TRBJ2-6; D is uncertain. Germline V CDR1 and CDR2: MGHRA, YSYEKL. The CDR3 runs to 17 residues. With 7 bases removed from V and 1 base from J, the gap between germline ends came to 17 bases.

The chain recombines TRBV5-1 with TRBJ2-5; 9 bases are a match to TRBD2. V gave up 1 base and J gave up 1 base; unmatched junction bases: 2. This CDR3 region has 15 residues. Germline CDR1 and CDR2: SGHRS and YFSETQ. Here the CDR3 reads CASSLRAGGQETQYF. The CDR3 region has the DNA TGCGCCAGCAGCTTGCGAGCGGGGGGCCAAGAGACCCAGTACTTC.

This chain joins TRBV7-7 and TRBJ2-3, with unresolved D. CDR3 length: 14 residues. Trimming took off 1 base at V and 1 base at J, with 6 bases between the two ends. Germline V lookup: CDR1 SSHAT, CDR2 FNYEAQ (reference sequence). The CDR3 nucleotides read TGTGCCAGCAGCTTAGAGGACGGCACAGATACGCAGTATTTT. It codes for CASSLEDGTDTQYF.

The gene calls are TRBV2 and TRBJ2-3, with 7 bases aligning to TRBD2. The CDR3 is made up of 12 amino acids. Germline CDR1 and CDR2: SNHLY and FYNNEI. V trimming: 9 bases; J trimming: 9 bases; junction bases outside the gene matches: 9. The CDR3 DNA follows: TGTGCCAGAGGAGCGGGGATGGGGACGCAGTATTTT. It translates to CARGAGMGTQYF.

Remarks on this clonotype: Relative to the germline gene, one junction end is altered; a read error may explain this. The CDR3 DNA follows: TGTGCCAGCAGCCGAGACGGGTACAATGAGCATTTCTTC. Its protein product is CASSRDGYNEHFF. This sequence joins TRBV6-2 or TRBV6-3 and TRBJ2-1; no definite D call. There are 13 residues in the CDR3. Per germline, CDR1 MNHEY and CDR2 SVGEGT.

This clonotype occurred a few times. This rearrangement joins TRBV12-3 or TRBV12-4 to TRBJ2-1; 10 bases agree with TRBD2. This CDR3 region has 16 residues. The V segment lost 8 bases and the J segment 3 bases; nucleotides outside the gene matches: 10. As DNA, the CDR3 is TGTGCCAGCCTAAGCTCAACTAGCGGGAACTACAATGAGCAGTTCTTC. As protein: CASLSSTSGNYNEQFF.

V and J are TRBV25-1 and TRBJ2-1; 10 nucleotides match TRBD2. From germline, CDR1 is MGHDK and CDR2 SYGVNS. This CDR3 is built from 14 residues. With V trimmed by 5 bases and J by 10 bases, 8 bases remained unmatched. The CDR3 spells CASSSSGGFGEQFF. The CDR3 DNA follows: TGTGCCAGCAGTTCTAGCGGGGGATTCGGGGAGCAGTTCTTC. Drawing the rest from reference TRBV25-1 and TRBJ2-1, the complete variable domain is EADIYQTPRYLVIGTGKKITLECSQTMGHDKMYWYQQDPGMELHLIHYSYGVNSTEKGDLSSESTVSRIRTEHFPLTLESARPSHTSQYLCASSSSGGFGEQFFGPGTRLTVL.

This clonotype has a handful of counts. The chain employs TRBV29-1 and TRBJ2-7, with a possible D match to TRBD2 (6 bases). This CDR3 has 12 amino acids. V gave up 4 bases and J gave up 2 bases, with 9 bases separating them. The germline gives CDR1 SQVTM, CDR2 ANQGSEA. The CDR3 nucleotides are TGCAGCGTTGGGGGACTTCCCTACGAGCAGTACTTC. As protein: CSVGGLPYEQYF.

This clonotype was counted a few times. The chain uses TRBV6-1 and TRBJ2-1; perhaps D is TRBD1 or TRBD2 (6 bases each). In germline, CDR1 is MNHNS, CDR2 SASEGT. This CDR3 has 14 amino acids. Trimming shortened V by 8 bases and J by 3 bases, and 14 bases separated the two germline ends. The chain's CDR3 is CASHRGVGYNEQFF. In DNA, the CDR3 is TGTGCCAGCCATAGGGGGGTAGGCTACAATGAGCAGTTCTTC.

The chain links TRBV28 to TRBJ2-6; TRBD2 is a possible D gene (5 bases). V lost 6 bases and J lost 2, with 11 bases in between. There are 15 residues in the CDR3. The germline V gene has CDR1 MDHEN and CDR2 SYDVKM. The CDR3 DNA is TGTGCCAGCAGCCGTCCCGGGGCTGGGGCCAACGTCCTGACTTTC. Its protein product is CASSRPGAGANVLTF.

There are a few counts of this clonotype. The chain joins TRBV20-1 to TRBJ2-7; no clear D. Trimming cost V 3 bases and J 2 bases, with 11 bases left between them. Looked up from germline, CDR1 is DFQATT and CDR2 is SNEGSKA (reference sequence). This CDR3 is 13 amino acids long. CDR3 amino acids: CSASLGRTYEQYV. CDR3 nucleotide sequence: TGCAGTGCTAGTCTTGGACGTACCTACGAGCAGTACGTC.

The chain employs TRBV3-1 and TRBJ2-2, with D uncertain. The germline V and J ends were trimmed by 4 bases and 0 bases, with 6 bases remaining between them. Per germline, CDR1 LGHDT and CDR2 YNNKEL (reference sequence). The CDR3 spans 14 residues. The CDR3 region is CASSRQPNTGELFF. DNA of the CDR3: TGTGCCAGCAGCCGGCAACCGAACACCGGGGAGCTGTTTTTT.

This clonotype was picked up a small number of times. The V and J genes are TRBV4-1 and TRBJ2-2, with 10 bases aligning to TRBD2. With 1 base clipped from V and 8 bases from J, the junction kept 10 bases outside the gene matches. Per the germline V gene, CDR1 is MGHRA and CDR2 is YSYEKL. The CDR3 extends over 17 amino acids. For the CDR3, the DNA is TGCGCCAGCAGCCAAGGGCCGGCTAGCGGGGGTTTGGGGGAGCTGTTTTTT. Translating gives CASSQGPASGGLGELFF.